These 25 T cell receptor beta chains were sequenced from one sample in a study of shared clonotypes between healthy human individuals. Some clones are missing from TCRdb's copy, which holds only in-frame ones; the method was immunoSEQ multiplex PCR. The repertoire consists of about 700,000 clones, with about 90% occurring once and the leading ten covering 24%. Naive CD8 cells lacked CD45RO, underwent positive selection for CCR7 and left out terminally differentiated effector memory CD45RA+ cells. Specimen: naive CD8+ T cells sorted from blood. The receptors here all came from a man between 25 and 39 years old in good health.

This chain links TRBV9 with TRBJ2-5; 9 bases are shared with TRBD2. The CDR3 loop spans 16 amino acids. Trimming removed 0 bases from V and 5 bases from J; junction bases left unmatched: 8. Germline-derived CDR1 and CDR2 are SGDLS and YYNGEE. The CDR3 DNA sequence: TGTGCCAGCAGCGTAGAGGGACTAGCAGAGGGGGAGACCCAGTACTTC. The encoded protein is CASSVEGLAEGETQYF.

The chain joins TRBV2 to TRBJ1-1, with 8 bases aligning to TRBD1. CDR1 SNHLY and CDR2 FYNNEI come from the germline V gene. Losses at the gene ends were 8 bases for V and 8 bases for J; bases not matched to a gene: 4. CDR3 length equals 11 residues. The CDR3 DNA reads TGTGCCAGCCTGGGACAGGCCGAAGCTTTCTTT. This encodes CASLGQAEAFF.

V and J are TRBV6-6 and TRBJ1-5; D is undetermined. This CDR3 is 16 amino acids long. V was pared by 2 bases and J by 6 bases, with 17 bases between. In germline, CDR1 is MNHNY, CDR2 SVGAGI (reference sequence). CDR3 nucleotides: TGTGCCAGCAGTTACAACCGGGCCGTAGGCGGTCAGCCCCAGCATTTT. Its protein product is CASSYNRAVGGQPQHF.

The gene calls are TRBV4-2 and TRBJ1-1; D gene unclear. This CDR3 spans 15 amino acids. CDR1 is LGHNA and CDR2 is YNFKEQ in the germline V gene. V was shortened by 0 bases and J by 5 bases, with 13 bases between the two germline ends. Written as DNA, the CDR3 is TGTGCCAGCAGCCAAGAAAGGGAGCCCTATACTGAAGCTTTCTTT. Its protein is CASSQEREPYTEAFF.

V and J are TRBV7-9 and TRBJ2-2; no clear D. CDR3 length: 15 amino acids. The ends were cut back, 5 bases at V and 6 bases at J, with 16 bases in the middle. Germline assignment: CDR1 SEHNR and CDR2 FQNEAQ (reference sequence). The CDR3 sequence: CASSPPIGSAGELFF. The CDR3 coding sequence is TGTGCCAGCAGCCCCCCTATAGGGTCCGCCGGGGAGCTGTTTTTT.

V gene TRBV7-9 combines with J gene TRBJ2-1; possibly TRBD2 for D (6 bases). The V end lost 6 bases, the J end lost 5 bases, and 17 bases lay between the germline ends. This CDR3 comprises 15 residues. Looked up from germline, CDR1 is SEHNR and CDR2 is FQNEAQ (reference sequence). CDR3 amino acids: CASRHGTEKNNEQFF. Written as DNA, the CDR3 is TGTGCCAGCAGACACGGGACTGAAAAAAACAATGAGCAGTTCTTC.

The CDR3 DNA follows: TGCGCCAGCAGCCCCCGTGGGGGGACGAACACCGGGGAGCTGTTTTTT. Protein: CASSPRGGTNTGELFF. V is TRBV4-1 and J is TRBJ2-2, with D perhaps matching TRBD2 (6 bases). The CDR3 sequence is 16 residues long. Trimming pared 4 bases from V and 0 bases from J, leaving 12 bases between. CDR1 is MGHRA, CDR2 YSYEKL, per germline.

The chain recombines TRBV14 with TRBJ2-1, with D tentatively TRBD1 (5 bases). V was clipped by 4 bases and J by 0 bases, with 13 bases between them. The CDR3 extends over 16 amino acids. Germline V CDR1 and CDR2: SGHDN, FVKESK. The CDR3 protein is CASSPRQGPSYNEQFF. In DNA form, the CDR3 reads TGTGCCAGCAGCCCGAGGCAGGGCCCCTCCTACAATGAGCAGTTCTTC. Looking up the rest from reference TRBV14 and TRBJ2-1 gives the full variable domain: EAGVTQFPSHSVIEKGQTVTLRCDPISGHDNLYWYRRVMGKEIKFLLHFVKESKQDESGMPNNRFLAERTGGTYSTLKVQPAELEDSGVYFCASSPRQGPSYNEQFFGPGTRLTVL.

Concerning this clone: This may be a read error: a much more frequent sequence differs by one nucleotide. Other DNA sequences in this sample translate to the same CDR3. The rearrangement links TRBV28 to TRBJ2-7; D perhaps matches TRBD1 (6 bases). This CDR3 spans 13 amino acids. Germline values: CDR1 MDHEN, CDR2 SYDVKM. The DNA for the CDR3 is TGTGCCAGCAGTCCAGGGGAAGTGTACGAGCAGTACTTT. Amino acid sequence: CASSPGEVYEQYF.

V usage is TRBV6-5 and J usage is TRBJ2-7, with TRBD1 identical over 8 bases. The CDR3 has 14 amino acids. CDR1 is MNHEY, CDR2 SVGAGI, per germline. The J segment lost 5 bases and the V segment lost 2 bases, leaving 5 bases of the junction unmatched. For the CDR3, the DNA is TGTGCCAGCAGTTACGGGCAGGGGGCCCACGAGCAGTACTTC. Its protein product is CASSYGQGAHEQYF.

The rearrangement joins TRBV14 to TRBJ2-1, with 7 bases matching TRBD1. Germline trimming cut 2 bases from V and 3 bases from J; bases unmatched to any gene: 10. The CDR3 length is 17 residues. The germline V gene has CDR1 SGHDN and CDR2 FVKESK. The CDR3 nucleotides read TGTGCCAGCAGCCAAAGGTTACAGGGGCATATCTACAATGAGCAGTTCTTC. Protein product: CASSQRLQGHIYNEQFF.

The chain carries TRBV7-9 and TRBJ2-7, with 7 bases lining up with TRBD2. Per germline, CDR1 SEHNR and CDR2 FQNEAQ (reference sequence). J gave up 3 bases and V 7 bases, and 3 bases lay outside the gene matches. The CDR3 runs 12 residues. The chain's CDR3 is CASKGGYYEQYF. The CDR3 DNA reads TGTGCCAGCAAGGGAGGGTACTACGAGCAGTACTTC.

The rearrangement joins TRBV5-6 to TRBJ1-2; tentatively, D is TRBD1 (5 bases). CDR3 size: 13 residues. The germline V gene encodes CDR1 SGHDT and CDR2 YYEEEE. V was trimmed by 4 bases and J by 8 bases, leaving 15 bases between them. CDR3 sequence reads: CASSPGGGSGYTF. The CDR3 DNA follows: TGTGCCAGCAGCCCGGGGGGGGGTTCGGGCTACACCTTC.

The chain uses TRBV4-1 and TRBJ2-7; D not certain. This CDR3 has 15 residues. With 1 base removed from V and 0 bases from J, the gap between germline ends came to 10 bases. Germline V gene sequence: CDR1 MGHRA, CDR2 YSYEKL. Here the CDR3 DNA reads TGCGCCAGCAGCCAAGTTGAGGCGTCCTCCTACGAGCAGTACTTC. It encodes CASSQVEASSYEQYF.

V is TRBV28 and J is TRBJ1-5; D remains unclear. Trimming took 5 bases from V and 15 from J, leaving 14 bases between them. The CDR3 extends over 11 amino acids. Germline V gene sequence: CDR1 MDHEN, CDR2 SYDVKM. The CDR3 loop reads CASSVRADRHF. As DNA, the CDR3 is TGTGCCAGCAGTGTTAGGGCGGACCGGCATTTT.

The V gene is TRBV14, the J gene TRBJ2-1, with D possibly being TRBD1 or TRBD2 (6 bases each). The V end was cut by 2 bases, the J end by 3 bases, with 11 bases between. The CDR3 covers 15 residues. CDR1 is SGHDN and CDR2 is FVKESK in the germline V gene. The DNA for the CDR3 is TGTGCCAGCAGCCAAAGCCGGGGGCTCTACAATGAGCAGTTCTTC. Translated: CASSQSRGLYNEQFF. The full variable domain, in which reference TRBV14 and TRBJ2-1 provide the parts outside the CDR3, is EAGVTQFPSHSVIEKGQTVTLRCDPISGHDNLYWYRRVMGKEIKFLLHFVKESKQDESGMPNNRFLAERTGGTYSTLKVQPAELEDSGVYFCASSQSRGLYNEQFFGPGTRLTVL.

The chain recombines TRBV5-1 with TRBJ2-1; the match to TRBD2 covers 8 bases. V lost 4 bases and J lost 1; bases outside the gene matches: 4. There are 15 residues in the CDR3. Germline CDR1 SGHRS, CDR2 YFSETQ. The CDR3 sequence: CASSPSGSSYNEQFF. The CDR3 DNA sequence: TGCGCCAGCAGCCCGAGCGGGAGTTCCTACAATGAGCAGTTCTTC.

This chain joins TRBV11-3 and TRBJ2-7; D is unclear. This CDR3 is 16 amino acids long. V was trimmed by 0 bases and J by 0 bases, leaving 12 bases between them. Germline CDR1 SGHNT, CDR2 YENEEA. The CDR3 sequence: CASSLDIPRYSYEQYF. CDR3 bases: TGTGCCAGCAGCTTAGATATCCCGAGGTACTCCTACGAGCAGTACTTC.

V is TRBV6-1 and J is TRBJ1-1, with 7 bases identical to TRBD1. V was clipped by 5 bases and J by 0 bases; unmatched bases: 6. Germline V gene data show CDR1 as MNHNS and CDR2 as SASEGT. CDR3 length: 15 amino acids. In DNA form, the CDR3 reads TGTGCCAGCAGTTTTAACAGGGGTATGAACACTGAAGCTTTCTTT. Amino acid sequence: CASSFNRGMNTEAFF.

The rearrangement links TRBV28 to TRBJ2-7; D is tentatively TRBD1 or TRBD2 (5 bases each). This CDR3 is built from 17 residues. The V gene's germline CDR1 is MDHEN and CDR2 SYDVKM. V lost 4 bases and J lost 2, with 21 bases in between. In DNA, the CDR3 is TGTGCCAGCAGTTCCCCTAGGTCACTAGGACATCCCTACGAGCAGTACTTC. Its translation is CASSSPRSLGHPYEQYF.

The chain employs TRBV29-1 and TRBJ2-7; D uncertain. The CDR3 sequence is 13 residues long. Germline CDR1 is SQVTM and CDR2 is ANQGSEA. Trimming shortened V by 5 bases and J by 3 bases, and 14 bases separated the two germline ends. The CDR3 nucleotides are TGCAGCGTTCAAATGGGCAGTCACTACGAGCAGTACTTC. It specifies CSVQMGSHYEQYF.

V and J are TRBV18 and TRBJ2-7, with a weak D call TRBD1 (6 bases). The germline V gene has CDR1 KGHSH and CDR2 LQKENI. The CDR3 sequence is 12 residues long. V lost 5 bases and J lost 1, with 6 bases in between. In DNA form, the CDR3 reads TGTGCCAGCTCAGGACAGTCCTACGAGCAGTACTTC. Translated: CASSGQSYEQYF.

The chain recombines TRBV7-8 with TRBJ2-7; D not certain. Germline V gene lookup returns CDR1 SGHVS and CDR2 FQNEAQ. With 1 base removed from V and 0 bases from J, the gap between germline ends came to 7 bases. The CDR3 is 14 residues long. The CDR3 sequence: CASSLDFDSYEQYF. CDR3 in DNA: TGTGCCAGCAGCTTAGATTTCGACTCCTACGAGCAGTACTTC.

The CDR3 is CASRRGPGELFF. CDR3 DNA sequence: TGTGCCAGCAGGCGGGGACCCGGGGAGCTGTTTTTT. The chain recombines TRBV5-4 with TRBJ2-2, with a tentative D call TRBD2 (6 bases). The CDR3 totals 12 residues. Between the trimmed V and J ends, which lost 5 bases and 6 bases, there was a span of 8 bases. Germline lookup yields CDR1 SGHNT and CDR2 YYREEE (reference sequence). The whole variable domain, filled in from reference TRBV5-4 and TRBJ2-2, reads ETGVTQSPTHLIKTRGQQVTLRCSSQSGHNTVSWYQQALGQGPQFIFQYYREEENGRGNFPPRFSGLQFPNYSSELNVNALELDDSALYLCASRRGPGELFFGEGSRLTVL.

The genes are TRBV4-1 and TRBJ2-7; no clear D. Trimming took off 1 base at V and 2 bases at J, with 9 bases between the two ends. The CDR3 spans 14 residues. Germline-derived CDR1 and CDR2 are MGHRA and YSYEKL. Here the CDR3 reads CASSQVKGTYEQYF. In nucleotides, the CDR3 is TGCGCCAGCAGCCAAGTAAAGGGTACCTACGAGCAGTACTTC.